This passage covers 27 T cell receptor beta chains from one sample sequenced in a study of cytomegalovirus exposure and HLA in healthy donors. Generated by immunoSEQ multiplex PCR, the TCRdb table keeps only in-frame clones and is missing some. Among about 160,000 clones listed, around nine tenths were seen once. What was sequenced was PBMCs. These receptors came from a man in his late teens or twenties in good health and CMV-seropositive.

The chain carries TRBV7-2 and TRBJ2-3, with TRBD2 matching over 9 bases. Germline CDR1 is SGHTA and CDR2 is FQGNSA. The CDR3 is 18 amino acids. The ends lost 1 base at V and 4 bases at J; junction bases unmatched: 12. The CDR3 protein is CASSLVLWAGGPPDTQYF. The CDR3, as DNA: TGTGCCAGCAGCTTAGTATTATGGGCGGGAGGGCCCCCAGATACGCAGTATTTT.

The chain combines TRBV29-1 with TRBJ2-3; the D gene is possibly TRBD1 (5 bases). The CDR3 contains 15 residues. Between the trimmed V and J ends, which lost 0 bases and 4 bases, there was a span of 14 bases. The germline gives CDR1 SQVTM, CDR2 ANQGSEA. This chain's CDR3 is CSVEDFRQGPDTQYF. CDR3 nucleotide sequence: TGCAGCGTTGAAGACTTTAGGCAGGGTCCAGATACGCAGTATTTT.

The chain employs TRBV9 and TRBJ2-1, with 14 nucleotides matching TRBD2. Germline V CDR1 and CDR2: SGDLS, YYNGEE. This CDR3 spans 18 amino acids. Losses at the gene ends were 6 bases for V and 7 bases for J; bases not matched to a gene: 15. CDR3 sequence (DNA): TGTGCCAGCACCCCGGGACTAGCGGGAGAGGAGGGGCATAATGAGCAGTTCTTC. It translates to CASTPGLAGEEGHNEQFF.

This CDR3 is CASSEAPGTAYEQYF. CDR3 nucleotide sequence: TGTGCCAGCAGTGAAGCCCCCGGGACAGCCTACGAGCAGTACTTC. The gene calls are TRBV6-1 and TRBJ2-7, with 7 bases aligning to TRBD1. Germline CDR1 and CDR2: MNHNS and SASEGT. The CDR3 length is 15 residues. The junction had 4 bases not matched to a gene; V was cut back by 0 bases and J by 2 bases.

The chain links TRBV10-3 to TRBJ1-5, with 9 bases fitting TRBD1. Germline CDR1 ENHRY, CDR2 SYGVKD. The CDR3 is 15 amino acids. Trimming took 6 bases from V and 3 from J; bases not matched to a gene: 6. The CDR3 DNA reads as TGTGCCATCAGCGCGGGACAGGGAATCAATCAGCCCCAGCATTTT. Translated, it gives CAISAGQGINQPQHF.

This chain connects TRBV5-1 to TRBJ1-3; D call uncertain. Trimming removed 3 bases from V and 1 base from J, with 14 bases in between. This CDR3 comprises 16 residues. Germline V lookup: CDR1 SGHRS, CDR2 YFSETQ. CDR3 loop: CASSSPKGSSGNTIYF. The DNA for the CDR3 is TGCGCCAGCAGCTCACCTAAAGGGAGTTCTGGAAACACCATATATTTT.

This chain connects TRBV2 to TRBJ1-1; 7 nucleotides agree with TRBD1. The germline V gene encodes CDR1 SNHLY and CDR2 FYNNEI. V was clipped by 7 bases and J by 0 bases; unmatched bases: 11. The CDR3 extends over 16 amino acids. Here the CDR3 DNA reads TGTGCCAGCATACCCCCGACAGGGACCATGAACACTGAAGCTTTCTTT. It specifies CASIPPTGTMNTEAFF.

The gene calls are TRBV7-3 and TRBJ2-7, with D perhaps matching TRBD2 (6 bases). V dropped 5 bases and J dropped 0 bases, with 17 bases sitting between them. Germline assignment: CDR1 SGHTA and CDR2 FQGTGA. The CDR3 is made up of 16 amino acids. This CDR3 reads CASSPRGGTSSYEQYF. In DNA form, the CDR3 reads TGTGCCAGCAGCCCGCGGGGCGGGACGAGCTCCTACGAGCAGTACTTC.

V gene TRBV5-1 combines with J gene TRBJ1-1, with 11 nucleotides matching TRBD1. Germline assignment: CDR1 SGHRS and CDR2 YFSETQ. The V and J ends lost 0 bases and 0 bases, in that order; junction bases with no gene match: 4. The CDR3 loop spans 17 amino acids. CDR3 sequence: CASSLDGQGAMNTEAFF. CDR3 bases: TGCGCCAGCAGCTTGGATGGACAGGGGGCGATGAACACTGAAGCTTTCTTT.

This CDR3 is CASSLGQRLQDLNTEAFF. The CDR3 DNA follows: TGCGCCAGCAGCTTGGGACAGAGACTTCAAGACTTGAACACTGAAGCTTTCTTT. This chain joins TRBV5-1 and TRBJ1-1; weak D call: TRBD1 (5 bases). The CDR3 runs 18 residues. V was clipped by 0 bases and J by 0 bases, with 18 bases between them. Looked up from germline, CDR1 is SGHRS and CDR2 is YFSETQ.

This clone is a singleton in its sample. The chain couples TRBV7-9 to TRBJ2-7; 14 bases match TRBD2. The germline V gene has CDR1 SEHNR and CDR2 FQNEAQ (reference sequence). CDR3 length: 15 residues. Unmatched junction bases numbered 2, after V lost 3 bases and J lost 4 bases. CDR3 loop: CASSFGLAGGYEQYF. The CDR3 DNA reads as TGTGCCAGCAGCTTCGGACTAGCGGGAGGATACGAGCAGTACTTC.

The CDR3 DNA sequence: TGCGCCAGCAGCCGCGGCGGGGCGGACACTGAAGCTTTCTTT. This codes for CASSRGGADTEAFF. V and J are TRBV5-1 and TRBJ1-1, with D perhaps TRBD1 (5 bases). CDR1 is SGHRS and CDR2 is YFSETQ in the germline V gene. V lost 4 bases, J lost 3 bases, and 13 bases lay in between. CDR3 length equals 14 residues. Combining the CDR3 with reference TRBV5-1 and TRBJ1-1 gives the whole variable domain KAGVTQTPRYLIKTRGQQVTLSCSPISGHRSVSWYQQTPGQGLQFLFEYFSETQRNKGNFPGRFSGRQFSNSRSEMNVSTLELGDSALYLCASSRGGADTEAFFGQGTRLTVV.

This chain connects TRBV18 to TRBJ2-7; 9 bases map to TRBD1. The J segment lost 5 bases and the V segment lost 5 bases, leaving 7 bases of the junction unmatched. The germline gives CDR1 KGHSH, CDR2 LQKENI. CDR3 length equals 14 residues. CDR3 in DNA: TGTGCCAGCTCATCCACAGGGGGCGCTGACGAGCAGTACTTC. Protein: CASSSTGGADEQYF.

The gene calls are TRBV7-3 and TRBJ2-7, with 8 bases lining up with TRBD1. Germline CDR1 is SGHTA and CDR2 is FQGTGA. Unmatched junction bases numbered 12, after V lost 5 bases and J lost 3 bases. The CDR3 covers 16 residues. The CDR3 bases are TGTGCCAGCAGCCTCTGGCCAGCTGGACAGGGCTACGAGCAGTACTTC. Amino acid sequence: CASSLWPAGQGYEQYF.

This sequence joins TRBV25-1 and TRBJ2-3; possible D gene TRBD2, 5 bases. The germline V gene encodes CDR1 MGHDK and CDR2 SYGVNS. Trimming pared 3 bases from V and 2 bases from J, leaving 18 bases between. The CDR3 consists of 17 residues. CDR3 region: CASSEVEGKFYTDTQYF. CDR3 coding DNA: TGTGCCAGCAGTGAGGTCGAGGGCAAATTTTACACAGATACGCAGTATTTT. Full variable domain (outside the CDR3, taken from reference TRBV25-1 and TRBJ2-3): EADIYQTPRYLVIGTGKKITLECSQTMGHDKMYWYQQDPGMELHLIHYSYGVNSTEKGDLSSESTVSRIRTEHFPLTLESARPSHTSQYLCASSEVEGKFYTDTQYFGPGTRLTVL.

The CDR3 DNA is TGTGCCAGTAGTATTGCCCTAGCGGAGACCCAGTACTTC. Amino acids: CASSIALAETQYF. The genes are TRBV19 and TRBJ2-5, with D tentatively TRBD2 (6 bases). The CDR3 sequence is 13 residues long. With 3 bases removed from V and 5 bases from J, the gap between germline ends came to 10 bases. The V gene's germline CDR1 is LNHDA and CDR2 SQIVND (reference sequence).

This chain uses TRBV5-1 with TRBJ1-1; 7 nucleotides align to TRBD1. The CDR3 length is 18 residues. The ends lost 0 bases at V and 2 bases at J; junction bases unmatched: 13. The germline V gene encodes CDR1 SGHRS and CDR2 YFSETQ. CDR3 nucleotide sequence: TGCGCCAGCAGCTTGGCCGTGGGACAGAAGTTTACAAACACTGAAGCTTTCTTT. This sequence encodes CASSLAVGQKFTNTEAFF.

The V and J genes are TRBV9 and TRBJ2-3, with 10 bases aligning to TRBD1. Trimming at V came to 2 bases and at J to 4 bases, leaving 4 bases not matched to a gene. Per germline, CDR1 SGDLS and CDR2 YYNGEE. The CDR3 is 15 residues long. This chain's CDR3 is CASSVEGQGSDTQYF. In nucleotides, the CDR3 is TGTGCCAGCAGCGTGGAGGGACAGGGGTCAGATACGCAGTATTTT. The complete variable domain, with remaining parts taken from reference TRBV9 and TRBJ2-3, reads DSGVTQTPKHLITATGQRVTLRCSPRSGDLSVYWYQQSLDQGLQFLIQYYNGEERAKGNILERFSAQQFPDLHSELNLSSLELGDSALYFCASSVEGQGSDTQYFGPGTRLTVL.

The V and J genes are TRBV18 and TRBJ2-5, with 9 bases lining up with TRBD2. The CDR3 is made up of 16 amino acids. With V trimmed by 5 bases and J by 5 bases, 12 bases remained unmatched. CDR1 is KGHSH, CDR2 LQKENI, per germline. The CDR3 coding sequence is TGTGCCAGCTCAACAATTAGCGGGAGAGCCGGGGAGACCCAGTACTTC. Amino acid sequence: CASSTISGRAGETQYF.

The chain joins TRBV5-4 to TRBJ2-3, with a possible D match to TRBD2 (5 bases). Trimming removed 3 bases from V and 0 bases from J, with 14 bases in between. Germline V lookup: CDR1 SGHNT, CDR2 YYREEE (reference sequence). The CDR3 runs to 16 residues. The CDR3, as DNA: TGTGCCAGCAGCTCCGTAAGCGGATCTAGCACAGATACGCAGTATTTT. It translates to CASSSVSGSSTDTQYF.

V is TRBV6-1 and J is TRBJ1-1; D gene ambiguous. This CDR3 contains 15 residues. V was cut by 2 bases and J by 1 base, with 11 bases left in between. The germline gives CDR1 MNHNS, CDR2 SASEGT. CDR3 bases: TGTGCCAGCAGTGAACATCCCCAGTGGAACACTGAAGCTTTCTTT. Translation: CASSEHPQWNTEAFF.

The chain couples TRBV15 to TRBJ1-1; 7 positions agree with TRBD1. CDR3 size: 16 residues. Trimming at V came to 0 bases and at J to 3 bases, leaving 7 bases not matched to a gene. Germline loops: CDR1 LNHNV, CDR2 YYDKDF (reference sequence). CDR3 protein: CATSRDLTGIYTEAFF. CDR3 in DNA: TGTGCCACCAGCAGAGATTTGACAGGGATCTACACTGAAGCTTTCTTT.

The CDR3 reads CASSESRGSNTGELFF. For the CDR3, the DNA is TGTGCCAGCAGTGAATCTAGAGGGTCGAACACCGGGGAGCTGTTTTTT. The V gene is TRBV25-1, the J gene TRBJ2-2; TRBD2 is a possible D gene (5 bases). The CDR3 is 16 amino acids. Trimming took 1 base from V and 0 from J, leaving 9 bases between them. Looked up from germline, CDR1 is MGHDK and CDR2 is SYGVNS.

The V and J genes are TRBV9 and TRBJ2-3; possible D gene TRBD2, 5 bases. V lost 3 bases to trimming and J lost 0 bases, with 17 bases between them. CDR3 length equals 17 residues. Germline V gene lookup returns CDR1 SGDLS and CDR2 YYNGEE. In nucleotides, the CDR3 is TGTGCCAGCAGCGCTCACAGAGTCGTAGCGAGCACAGATACGCAGTATTTT. Translated: CASSAHRVVASTDTQYF. Based on the CDR3 plus reference TRBV9 and TRBJ2-3, the full variable domain is DSGVTQTPKHLITATGQRVTLRCSPRSGDLSVYWYQQSLDQGLQFLIQYYNGEERAKGNILERFSAQQFPDLHSELNLSSLELGDSALYFCASSAHRVVASTDTQYFGPGTRLTVL.

The CDR3 sequence is CASSYWRTMNTEAFF. DNA for the CDR3: TGTGCCAGCAGTTACTGGAGGACTATGAACACTGAAGCTTTCTTT. The rearrangement joins TRBV6-5 to TRBJ1-1; D gene uncertain. Trimming removed 1 base from V and 0 bases from J, with 9 bases in between. CDR1 and CDR2 from the germline V gene are MNHEY and SVGAGI. The CDR3 is 15 residues long.

V gene TRBV11-3 combines with J gene TRBJ1-3; 10 bases match TRBD1. Per germline, CDR1 SGHNT and CDR2 YENEEA. V was clipped by 5 bases and J by 0 bases; unmatched bases: 10. The CDR3 totals 18 residues. The CDR3 DNA sequence: TGTGCCAGCAGCCTAAGAGGGGACAGGGGTTTCTCTGGAAACACCATATATTTT. Translated: CASSLRGDRGFSGNTIYF.

Regarding this clone: The sample holds other DNA sequences that translate to the same CDR3. V and J are TRBV5-1 and TRBJ2-7; D perhaps matches TRBD1 (5 bases). The germline V gene encodes CDR1 SGHRS and CDR2 YFSETQ. The CDR3 length is 14 residues. Trimming removed 0 bases at V and 3 bases at J, with 10 bases between. CDR3 nucleotides: TGCGCCAGCAGCTTGGGGCAGGGAAGCTACGAGCAGTACTTC. It translates to CASSLGQGSYEQYF.